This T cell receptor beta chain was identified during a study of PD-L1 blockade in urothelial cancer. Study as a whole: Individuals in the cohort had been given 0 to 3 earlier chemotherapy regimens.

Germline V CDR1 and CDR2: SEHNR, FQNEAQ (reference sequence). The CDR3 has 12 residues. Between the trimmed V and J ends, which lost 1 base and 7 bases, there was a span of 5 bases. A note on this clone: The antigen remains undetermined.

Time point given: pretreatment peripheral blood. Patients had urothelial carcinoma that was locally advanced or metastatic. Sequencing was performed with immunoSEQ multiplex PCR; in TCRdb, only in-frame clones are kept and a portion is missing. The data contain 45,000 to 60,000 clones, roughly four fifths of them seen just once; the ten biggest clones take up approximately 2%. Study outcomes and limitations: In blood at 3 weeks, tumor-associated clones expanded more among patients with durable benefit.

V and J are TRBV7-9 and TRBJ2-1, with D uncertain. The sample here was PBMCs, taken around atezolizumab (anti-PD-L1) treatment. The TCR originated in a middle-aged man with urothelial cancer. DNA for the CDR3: TGTGCCAGCAGCTTAGTTAAAAATGAGCAGTTCTTC. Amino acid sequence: CASSLVKNEQFF.